This TCR beta chain emerged from a study of technical replicates of blood from four donors. Trimming removed 5 bases from V and 3 bases from J; junction bases left unmatched: 7. The CDR3 runs 14 residues. CDR1 is SEHNR and CDR2 is FQNEAQ in the germline V gene (reference sequence). Profiling relied on immunoSEQ multiplex PCR, and the TCRdb table lists in-frame clones only, not all of them. The repertoire has about 83,000 clones, around nine tenths of them found once; the top ten carry more than 0.2%. This receptor was obtained from a human donor in good health. Sequenced: T cells isolated from PBMCs. The chain links TRBV7-9 to TRBJ2-7, with TRBD1 matching over 7 bases. CDR3 protein: CASSKLGQFYEQYF. The CDR3 bases are TGTGCCAGCAGCAAACTGGGACAGTTCTACGAGCAGTACTTC.